The T cell receptor beta chain described here comes from a study of a mutant IDH1 vaccine in newly diagnosed glioma. CDR3 size: 17 residues. The ends lost 6 bases at V and 1 base at J; junction bases unmatched: 13. In germline, CDR1 is MNHGY, CDR2 SAAAGT. On this clone itself: Its antigen remains unknown.

The time point: week 35, safety follow-up. Topical imiquimod accompanied each vaccine dose, which consisted of 300 ug of mutant IDH1 20-mer peptide. Sequencing used immunoSEQ multiplex PCR; TCRdb keeps in-frame clones, though not all of them. The data hold around 41,000 clones, with roughly nine tenths observed a single time. The chain employs TRBV6-8 and TRBJ1-1, with 8 bases lining up with TRBD1. Here the sequenced sample was PBMCs, taken from a glioma patient whose treatment included an IDH1 peptide vaccine. This TCR derives from a man in his forties with glioma. CDR3 protein: CASRLDRGLNPNTEAFF. The CDR3 DNA reads TGTGCCAGCAGGCTTGACAGGGGCCTTAACCCGAACACTGAAGCTTTCTTT.